The 7 T cell receptor beta chains listed next were all sequenced from one sample in a study of cytomegalovirus exposure and HLA in healthy donors. Some clones are missing from TCRdb's copy, which holds only in-frame ones; the method was immunoSEQ multiplex PCR. The sample has 130,000 to 150,000 clones; approximately 90% are singletons. The sequenced material came from PBMCs. These TCRs come from a man aged 18 to 29 in good health and CMV-seronegative.

The chain uses TRBV19 and TRBJ1-2; possible D gene TRBD1, 6 bases. V was clipped by 7 bases and J by 4 bases, with 19 bases between them. Germline-derived CDR1 and CDR2 are LNHDA and SQIVND (reference sequence). The CDR3 totals 15 residues. This chain's CDR3 is CASISSGDTIYGYTF. CDR3 DNA: TGTGCCAGTATCTCGTCCGGGGACACCATCTATGGCTACACCTTC. The entire variable domain, with the rest obtained from reference TRBV19 and TRBJ1-2, is as follows: DGGITQSPKYLFRKEGQNVTLSCEQNLNHDAMYWYRQDPGQGLRLIYYSQIVNDFQKGDIAEGYSVSREKKESFPLTVTSAQKNPTAFYLCASISSGDTIYGYTFGSGTRLTVV.

The gene calls are TRBV15 and TRBJ1-5; D unresolved. Trimming removed 0 bases from V and 0 bases from J, with 12 bases in between. Germline V CDR1 and CDR2: LNHNV, YYDKDF (reference sequence). The length of the CDR3 is 17 residues. In DNA, the CDR3 is TGTGCCACCAGCAGAGATAATGGGCTTTATAGCAATCAGCCCCAGCATTTT. This encodes CATSRDNGLYSNQPQHF.

The J gene is TRBJ2-1, the V gene TRBV19; maybe TRBD2 (7 bases). Germline-derived CDR1 and CDR2 are LNHDA and SQIVND (reference sequence). V shed 5 bases and J shed 6 bases, with 20 bases lying between them. The CDR3 runs to 16 residues. The CDR3 nucleotides are TGTGCCAGTAGTCCCCCAGGGGCGGGGAGGGGCAATGAGCAGTTCTTC. Its translation: CASSPPGAGRGNEQFF.

The chain employs TRBV5-6 and TRBJ2-1; a weak D match, TRBD2 (6 bases). This CDR3 is built from 13 residues. V lost 1 base to trimming and J lost 5 bases, with 7 bases between them. Germline CDR1 SGHDT, CDR2 YYEEEE. CDR3 bases: TGTGCCAGCAGCTTGCCTAGCGACAATGAGCAGTTCTTC. Translated: CASSLPSDNEQFF. Filled out from reference TRBV5-6 and TRBJ2-1, the complete variable domain reads DAGVTQSPTHLIKTRGQQVTLRCSPKSGHDTVSWYQQALGQGPQFIFQYYEEEERQRGNFPDRFSGHQFPNYSSELNVNALLLGDSALYLCASSLPSDNEQFFGPGTRLTVL.

The chain uses TRBV18 and TRBJ1-3; a possible D gene is TRBD1 (5 bases). Germline-derived CDR1 and CDR2 are KGHSH and LQKENI. The CDR3 spans 14 residues. The V end was cut by 6 bases, the J end by 4 bases, with 13 bases between. The CDR3 sequence: CASSQGFGGNTIYF. DNA of the CDR3: TGTGCCAGCTCCCAGGGATTCGGCGGAAACACCATATATTTT.

This sequence joins TRBV7-8 and TRBJ2-1; perhaps TRBD1 as D (6 bases). The V end lost 5 bases, the J end lost 4 bases, and 12 bases lay between the germline ends. CDR3 length equals 14 residues. Germline V gene sequence: CDR1 SGHVS, CDR2 FQNEAQ. Here the CDR3 DNA reads TGTGCCAGCAGCGCTCAAACAGGGTACAATGAGCAGTTCTTC. It encodes CASSAQTGYNEQFF.

J is TRBJ1-1 and V is TRBV9, with D tentatively TRBD1 (6 bases). The V end lost 0 bases, the J end lost 4 bases, and 13 bases lay between the germline ends. Germline V gene sequence: CDR1 SGDLS, CDR2 YYNGEE. The length of the CDR3 is 15 residues. This CDR3 is CASSVGGGPGTEAFF. Here the CDR3 DNA reads TGTGCCAGCAGCGTAGGCGGGGGGCCGGGCACTGAAGCTTTCTTT.